This T cell receptor (beta chain) comes out of a study of blood T cell repertoires in COVID-19. Looking at the study overall: Samples came from the United States, Italy and Spain, spanning acute and convalescent COVID-19.

Per the original data handling: Reference gene primer amplification yielded estimated nucleated cell counts. Sequencing was performed with immunoSEQ multiplex PCR; in TCRdb, only in-frame clones are kept and a portion is missing. For V, J and clone size, that table is used; D and trimming come from the DNA. The repertoire includes over 200,000 clones, around four fifths of them detected once, and 4.5% to 6.5% sits in the top ten. Trimming removed 4 bases at V and 1 base at J, with 5 bases between. Per the germline V gene, CDR1 is SNHLY and CDR2 is FYNNEI. The CDR3 consists of 14 residues. This clone came up a few times.

The sequence was collected from a man older than 75 with acute or convalescent COVID-19. Sequenced input: peripheral blood. This sequence joins TRBV2 and TRBJ1-6, with D perhaps matching TRBD1 (5 bases). The CDR3: CASSAGSYNSPLHF. DNA of the CDR3: TGTGCCAGCAGTGCAGGGTCCTATAATTCACCCCTCCACTTT.